This T cell receptor (beta chain) comes out of a study of spatial heterogeneity in lung cancer. Study at large: Alpha-chain detections were consistently fewer than beta-chain detections among the sequences. Mean representation of each unique TCR and UMI combination in the raw reads exceeded ten occurrences. Study-wide results and limits: Whereas they appeared in blood less at follow-up, ubiquitous expanded tumor TCRs appeared there more at resection.

The time point was: sample taken at primary tumor resection. Whole RNA, which was extracted from tumor, nontumor lung tissue or frozen PBMC, was sequenced without any cell sorting. A word on this clonotype: What it binds is not known.

TCR cDNA molecules each carried a unique molecular identifier. TCRdb fed the 5' RACE reads into MiXCR, producing one record per CDR3 protein. The data contain some 45,000 distinct CDR3 sequences, 10% to 15% of them singletons. The CDR3 runs to 14 residues. Trimming took off 5 bases at V and 4 bases at J, with 12 bases between the two ends. Germline CDR1 SGHTA, CDR2 FQGNSA. This TCR was recovered from a female donor with early-stage non-small cell lung cancer. Sequencing was performed on PBMCs, taken at surgery. The chain recombines TRBV7-2 with TRBJ1-5; D uncertain. The CDR3: CASSPNGPNQPQHF. The DNA for the CDR3 is TGTGCCAGCAGCCCGAACGGTCCTAATCAGCCCCAGCATTTT.